The 23 T cell receptor beta chains reported below all come from one sample, sequenced in a study of graft-versus-host responses after intestinal transplantation. This table comes from immunoSEQ multiplex PCR, and its TCRdb copy is limited to in-frame clones, with some not included. The sample has under 95,000 clones, about nine tenths seen once. Their antigens remain unidentified. The sample in question was unstimulated CD4+ T cells sorted from spleen or lymph node cells, obtained before transplant. The receptors derive from a human donor who was the organ donor for an intestinal transplant.

V is TRBV19 and J is TRBJ1-1; D might be TRBD1 (6 bases). V lost 5 bases to trimming and J lost 0 bases, with 7 bases between them. The length of the CDR3 is 13 residues. Looked up from germline, CDR1 is LNHDA and CDR2 is SQIVND (reference sequence). The CDR3 DNA sequence: TGTGCCAGTAGTGGACAGATGAACACTGAAGCTTTCTTT. It translates to CASSGQMNTEAFF.

This chain links TRBV5-1 with TRBJ1-1; TRBD1 matches at 7 bases. The germline V gene has CDR1 SGHRS and CDR2 YFSETQ. The CDR3 spans 14 residues. V lost 3 bases and J lost 2; bases outside the gene matches: 4. CDR3 protein: CASSWGQSNTEAFF. CDR3 in DNA: TGCGCCAGCAGCTGGGGACAGTCCAACACTGAAGCTTTCTTT.

The V and J genes are TRBV19 and TRBJ1-2, with 9 positions matching TRBD1. The CDR3 is 13 residues long. Germline loops: CDR1 LNHDA, CDR2 SQIVND (reference sequence). Germline trimming cut 6 bases from V and 10 bases from J; bases unmatched to any gene: 9. In nucleotides, the CDR3 is TGTGCCAGTAGCCAGGGACAGGGAGGTTCCTACACCTTC. Protein: CASSQGQGGSYTF.

The J gene is TRBJ2-2, the V gene TRBV7-3, with 11 bases identical to TRBD2. V shed 3 bases, J shed 1 base, and the junction held 1 base outside the gene matches. This CDR3 region has 16 residues. Germline V gene data show CDR1 as SGHTA and CDR2 as FQGTGA. CDR3 loop: CASSLGTSGNTGELFF. In DNA form, the CDR3 reads TGTGCCAGCAGCTTGGGGACTAGCGGGAACACCGGGGAGCTGTTTTTT. The full variable domain, completed using reference TRBV7-3 and TRBJ2-2, is GAGVSQTPSNKVTEKGKYVELRCDPISGHTALYWYRQSLGQGPEFLIYFQGTGAADDSGLPNDRFFAVRPEGSVSTLKIQRTERGDSAVYLCASSLGTSGNTGELFFGEGSRLTVL.

The chain uses TRBV10-3 and TRBJ1-1; maybe TRBD1 (6 bases). Trimming cost V 6 bases and J 1 base, with 18 bases left between them. This CDR3 is 16 amino acids long. Germline assignment: CDR1 ENHRY and CDR2 SYGVKD. The CDR3 region has the DNA TGTGCCATCAGACGACAGGCCGGTCTTTCGAACACTGAAGCTTTCTTT. It yields the protein CAIRRQAGLSNTEAFF.

The chain combines TRBV6-5 with TRBJ2-7; D uncertain. CDR3 length: 11 residues. The germline V gene encodes CDR1 MNHEY and CDR2 SVGAGI. V lost 10 bases to trimming and J lost 3 bases, with 10 bases between them. CDR3 coding DNA: TGTGCCACCCAAATTTTCTACGAGCAGTACTTC. Its protein is CATQIFYEQYF.

In this sample, this clone turned up once. The V call is TRBV27, the J call TRBJ1-5; perhaps TRBD1 as D (5 bases). Trimming pared 4 bases from V and 3 bases from J, leaving 13 bases between. This CDR3 is built from 15 residues. From germline, CDR1 is MNHEY and CDR2 SMNVEV (reference sequence). The CDR3: CASSSHQGYNQPQHF. DNA for the CDR3: TGTGCCAGCAGTTCGCATCAGGGTTACAATCAGCCCCAGCATTTT.

The chain recombines TRBV5-8 with TRBJ1-2; TRBD1 matches 9 bases. The CDR3 is 14 amino acids. The trim removed 1 base at V and 7 bases at J, leaving 5 bases unmatched. Germline-derived CDR1 and CDR2 are SGHTS and YDEGEE. DNA for the CDR3: TGTGCCAGCAGCTTGACGGGACAGGGAGGTGGCTACACCTTC. This sequence encodes CASSLTGQGGGYTF.

The chain is built from TRBV28 and TRBJ2-3, with 9 bases that match TRBD2. CDR1 and CDR2 from the germline V gene are MDHEN and SYDVKM. The CDR3 has 18 amino acids. Losses at the gene ends were 4 bases for V and 5 bases for J; bases not matched to a gene: 16. The CDR3 coding sequence is TGTGCCAGCAGTTCCCCCGTTTGGGCTAGCGGGGCAGGAGATACGCAGTATTTT. This gives the protein CASSSPVWASGAGDTQYF.

The genes are TRBV9 and TRBJ2-1, with D tentatively TRBD1 (6 bases). The germline V gene encodes CDR1 SGDLS and CDR2 YYNGEE. The V gene lost 3 bases and the J gene lost 8 bases, with 15 bases spanning the gap. The CDR3 covers 14 residues. CDR3 region: CASSGRQVPHEQFF. The CDR3 region has the DNA TGTGCCAGCAGCGGGAGACAGGTTCCCCATGAGCAGTTCTTC. Complete variable domain (other parts from reference TRBV9 and TRBJ2-1): DSGVTQTPKHLITATGQRVTLRCSPRSGDLSVYWYQQSLDQGLQFLIQYYNGEERAKGNILERFSAQQFPDLHSELNLSSLELGDSALYFCASSGRQVPHEQFFGPGTRLTVL.

The CDR3 DNA reads as TGTGCCAGCAGCCACAGACAGGGACCCTACGAGCAGTACTTC. It is translated as CASSHRQGPYEQYF. V and J are TRBV27 and TRBJ2-7, with 7 bases that match TRBD1. The trim removed 6 bases at V and 2 bases at J, leaving 7 bases unmatched. CDR1 is MNHEY, CDR2 SMNVEV, per germline (reference sequence). The CDR3 is made up of 14 amino acids.

The chain links TRBV19 to TRBJ2-7; 8 positions agree with TRBD2. The J segment lost 2 bases and the V segment lost 2 bases, leaving 17 bases of the junction unmatched. The CDR3 totals 19 residues. From germline, CDR1 is LNHDA and CDR2 SQIVND (reference sequence). The CDR3 DNA is TGTGCCAGTAGTATACGGTGGGGACTAGAGGGACTTTATCCCTACGAGCAGTACTTC. This sequence encodes CASSIRWGLEGLYPYEQYF.

This sequence joins TRBV9 and TRBJ1-2; possibly TRBD1 for D (5 bases). The germline CDR1 and CDR2 sequences are SGDLS and YYNGEE. Deletions cut 0 bases from V and 6 bases from J, with 18 bases between. The length of the CDR3 is 16 residues. CDR3 in DNA: TGTGCCAGCAGCGTAGGCGGGACGAAATATGGGGATGGCTACACCTTC. Translating gives CASSVGGTKYGDGYTF.

The genes are TRBV7-3 and TRBJ2-3; D unclear. The CDR3 totals 14 residues. V was clipped by 1 base and J by 0 bases, with 5 bases between them. Germline V CDR1 and CDR2: SGHTA, FQGTGA. The CDR3 DNA is TGTGCCAGCAGCTTAAGAACTAGCACAGATACGCAGTATTTT. It is translated as CASSLRTSTDTQYF. The full variable domain, completed using reference TRBV7-3 and TRBJ2-3, is GAGVSQTPSNKVTEKGKYVELRCDPISGHTALYWYRQSLGQGPEFLIYFQGTGAADDSGLPNDRFFAVRPEGSVSTLKIQRTERGDSAVYLCASSLRTSTDTQYFGPGTRLTVL.

V is TRBV5-4 and J is TRBJ2-3; TRBD2 matches at 11 bases. J was trimmed by 5 bases and V by 10 bases; bases with no gene match: 3. CDR1 and CDR2 (germline): SGHNT, YYREEE (reference sequence). This CDR3 spans 12 amino acids. The CDR3 region has the DNA TGTGCCGCCGGGACTAGCGGAGATACGCAGTATTTT. Amino acid sequence: CAAGTSGDTQYF.

The V gene is TRBV7-3, the J gene TRBJ2-1; 7 positions match TRBD2. Per the germline V gene, CDR1 is SGHTA and CDR2 is FQGTGA. The CDR3 length is 15 residues. V trimming: 7 bases; J trimming: 9 bases; junction bases outside the gene matches: 15. CDR3 region: CASTPSRLAVGEQFF. The CDR3 coding sequence is TGTGCCAGCACACCTTCTCGACTAGCTGTGGGTGAGCAGTTCTTC.

Only a few counts were recorded for this clone. V and J are TRBV6-1 and TRBJ2-7; D remains ambiguous. CDR3 length: 13 residues. V was trimmed by 7 bases and J by 4 bases, leaving 14 bases between them. Germline V CDR1 and CDR2: MNHNS, SASEGT. The CDR3 region has the DNA TGTGCCAGCATTTCCTCCGCCCTATACGAGCAGTACTTC. Protein: CASISSALYEQYF.

The chain links TRBV19 to TRBJ2-7; D possibly corresponds to TRBD2 (5 bases). Trimming shortened V by 4 bases and J by 2 bases, and 15 bases separated the two germline ends. CDR3 size: 15 residues. The germline V gene encodes CDR1 LNHDA and CDR2 SQIVND (reference sequence). As DNA, the CDR3 is TGTGCCAGTAGTAAGCCGGCGGGCCAGACCTACGAGCAGTACTTC. Translating it yields CASSKPAGQTYEQYF.

The rearrangement uses TRBV6-6 and TRBJ2-1; tentatively, D is TRBD2 (5 bases). CDR3 length: 13 residues. Germline assignment: CDR1 MNHNY and CDR2 SVGAGI (reference sequence). V was shortened by 1 base and J by 8 bases, with 9 bases between the two germline ends. This chain's CDR3 is CASSYLLVHEQFF. CDR3 DNA: TGTGCCAGCAGTTACTTACTAGTCCATGAGCAGTTCTTC.

The genes are TRBV6-1 and TRBJ2-3; TRBD2 might be the D (6 bases). Trimming pared 3 bases from V and 3 bases from J, leaving 7 bases between. The V gene's germline CDR1 is MNHNS and CDR2 SASEGT. There are 13 residues in the CDR3. CDR3 DNA sequence: TGTGCCAGCAGTGACCTAGCGACAGATACGCAGTATTTT. This translates into CASSDLATDTQYF.

The chain couples TRBV28 to TRBJ2-6; D is ambiguous. Germline V gene sequence: CDR1 MDHEN, CDR2 SYDVKM. There are 15 residues in the CDR3. With 7 bases removed from V and 0 bases from J, the gap between germline ends came to 10 bases. In nucleotides, the CDR3 is TGTGCCAGCACGAGCTACAGCTCTGGGGCCAACGTCCTGACTTTC. Amino acids: CASTSYSSGANVLTF.

This sequence joins TRBV5-6 and TRBJ2-3; D may be TRBD2 (5 bases). CDR1 is SGHDT and CDR2 is YYEEEE in the germline V gene. CDR3 length equals 13 residues. V was cut by 3 bases and J by 7 bases, with 12 bases left in between. The CDR3 bases are TGTGCCAGCAGCTCGCGGGTTGGGAATACGCAGTATTTT. Amino acid sequence: CASSSRVGNTQYF.

This clone was seen once. The V and J genes are TRBV28 and TRBJ1-5; TRBD1 aligns across 12 bases. Per the germline V gene, CDR1 is MDHEN and CDR2 is SYDVKM. V was pared by 5 bases and J by 7 bases, with 9 bases of the junction left unmatched. The length of the CDR3 is 16 residues. The CDR3 DNA reads TGTGCCAGCAGTGTAGCCGGGACAGGGGGCCGACAGCCCCAGCATTTT. Its protein product is CASSVAGTGGRQPQHF.